Below, 23 T cell receptor beta chains from the same sample are listed, as sequenced in a study of Ad26.COV2.S vaccination and SARS-CoV-2 variants (dated by TCRdb to about 2021). This sample's treatment or condition label indicates: 15 to 20 received Ad26.COV2.S at low or high dose, single or two shots; 5 received placebo; per-sample allocation not given. Repertoires of vaccine and placebo recipients were sequenced from samples collected on day 63 after the first injection. The library came from the immunoSEQ multiplex PCR assay. Drawn from immuneACCESS, this table holds only the in-frame rearrangements with V and J called that TCRdb kept. Clones are partly lost; checked studies trace under half to an unresolved V gene and leave the rest unexplained. This sample holds around 400,000 clones; about four fifths were observed only once. The ten biggest clones cover approximately 7.8% of the sample. The sample here was peripheral blood, taken in a trial of Ad26.COV2.S vaccine versus placebo. All receptors come from a person between 18 and 60 years old who received the Ad26.COV2.S COVID-19 vaccine or a placebo.

The chain links TRBV9 to TRBJ1-3; D is undetermined. Germline V CDR1 and CDR2: SGDLS, YYNGEE. The CDR3 has 15 residues. V lost 4 bases and J lost 0, with 11 bases in between. The CDR3 DNA reads TGTGCCAGCAGCTCGGATCCGCTCTCTGGAAACACCATATATTTT. Protein product: CASSSDPLSGNTIYF.

This sequence joins TRBV25-1 and TRBJ2-3; 12 bases fit TRBD2. The CDR3 runs to 16 residues. Germline V gives CDR1 MGHDK, CDR2 SYGVNS. V was pared by 4 bases and J by 4 bases, with 6 bases of the junction left unmatched. The CDR3 is CASSGRLAGESDTQYF. In nucleotides, the CDR3 is TGTGCCAGCAGTGGGCGACTAGCGGGAGAGTCAGATACGCAGTATTTT.

The chain has TRBV29-1 and TRBJ2-7, with 8 nucleotides matching TRBD1. The CDR3 covers 12 residues. CDR1 and CDR2 from the germline V gene are SQVTM and ANQGSEA. Trimming removed 6 bases from V and 5 bases from J; junction bases left unmatched: 6. The CDR3 region has the DNA TGCAGCGTGGAACAACAGGGGGACGAGCAGTACTTC. Encoded protein: CSVEQQGDEQYF.

CDR3 nucleotides: TGTGCCAGCAGAGACAGGGGTGGCTCACCCCTCCACTTT. This translates into CASRDRGGSPLHF. The chain combines TRBV2 with TRBJ1-6; 8 nucleotides match TRBD1. The CDR3 runs to 13 residues. Germline values: CDR1 SNHLY, CDR2 FYNNEI. The V segment lost 6 bases and the J segment 10 bases; nucleotides outside the gene matches: 5. The entire variable domain, with the rest obtained from reference TRBV2 and TRBJ1-6, is as follows: EPEVTQTPSHQVTQMGQEVILRCVPISNHLYFYWYRQILGQKVEFLVSFYNNEISEKSEIFDDQFSVERPDGSNFTLKIRSTKLEDSAMYFCASRDRGGSPLHFGNGTRLTVT.

The V call is TRBV2, the J call TRBJ2-2; 7 nucleotides agree with TRBD1. The CDR3 extends over 15 amino acids. Germline V gene lookup returns CDR1 SNHLY and CDR2 FYNNEI. V dropped 6 bases and J dropped 3; count of bases not matched to a gene: 7. The CDR3 DNA follows: TGTGCCAGCAGCCCCGGGACAGTAGACACCGGGGAGCTGTTTTTT. This sequence encodes CASSPGTVDTGELFF.

The V call is TRBV14, the J call TRBJ2-7; 8 nucleotides match TRBD1. In germline, CDR1 is SGHDN, CDR2 FVKESK. The trim removed 3 bases at V and 3 bases at J, leaving 4 bases unmatched. The CDR3 consists of 14 residues. For the CDR3, the DNA is TGTGCCAGCAGCCAGCGACAGGGGCTCTACGAGCAGTACTTC. It yields the protein CASSQRQGLYEQYF. Supplemented by reference TRBV14 and TRBJ2-7, the full variable domain reads EAGVTQFPSHSVIEKGQTVTLRCDPISGHDNLYWYRRVMGKEIKFLLHFVKESKQDESGMPNNRFLAERTGGTYSTLKVQPAELEDSGVYFCASSQRQGLYEQYFGPGTRLTVT.

This chain joins TRBV4-1 and TRBJ1-4; D gene unclear. Trimming left V 2 bases short and J 8 bases short, with 12 bases between. Germline CDR1 and CDR2: MGHRA and YSYEKL. This CDR3 region has 14 residues. This chain's CDR3 is CASSQQPLWEKLFF. The DNA for the CDR3 is TGCGCCAGCAGCCAACAACCCCTCTGGGAAAAACTGTTTTTT.

The J gene is TRBJ2-1, the V gene TRBV11-2; D possibly matches TRBD1 or TRBD2 (5 bases each). Germline assignment: CDR1 SGHAT and CDR2 FQNNGV. The V and J ends lost 5 bases and 0 bases respectively, with 11 bases between them. This CDR3 spans 15 amino acids. CDR3 residues: CASSAGASSYNEQFF. The CDR3 nucleotides read TGTGCCAGCAGCGCCGGGGCGAGCTCCTACAATGAGCAGTTCTTC.

The chain combines TRBV29-1 with TRBJ1-2; possibly TRBD1 for D (6 bases). Trimming pared 7 bases from V and 4 bases from J, leaving 25 bases between. The length of the CDR3 is 16 residues. Germline V gene lookup returns CDR1 SQVTM and CDR2 ANQGSEA. This CDR3 is CSARGGPGVGAYGYTF. The DNA for the CDR3 is TGCAGCGCGAGGGGGGGCCCAGGGGTAGGAGCCTATGGCTACACCTTC. The full variable domain, with the rest looked up from reference TRBV29-1 and TRBJ1-2, is SAVISQKPSRDICQRGTSLTIQCQVDSQVTMMFWYRQQPGQSLTLIATANQGSEATYESGFVIDKFPISRPNLTFSTLTVSNMSPEDSSIYLCSARGGPGVGAYGYTFGSGTRLTVV.

The chain recombines TRBV7-9 with TRBJ1-6; a possible D gene is TRBD1 (5 bases). The CDR3 sequence is 13 residues long. Germline V gene sequence: CDR1 SEHNR, CDR2 FQNEAQ (reference sequence). The V gene lost 10 bases and the J gene lost 8 bases, with 15 bases spanning the gap. The chain's CDR3 is CAIARVGDSPLHF. Here the CDR3 DNA reads TGTGCCATCGCCAGGGTCGGAGATTCACCCCTCCACTTT. Full variable domain (outside the CDR3, taken from reference TRBV7-9 and TRBJ1-6): DTGVSQNPRHKITKRGQNVTFRCDPISEHNRLYWYRQTLGQGPEFLTYFQNEAQLEKSRLLSDRFSAERPKGSFSTLEIQRTEQGDSAMYLCAIARVGDSPLHFGNGTRLTVT.

The J gene is TRBJ1-2, the V gene TRBV13; D not resolved. V was trimmed by 0 bases and J by 3 bases, leaving 5 bases between them. Germline V gene data show CDR1 as PRHDT and CDR2 as FYEKMQ (reference sequence). CDR3 length equals 13 residues. Here the CDR3 reads CASSLGNYYGYTF. The CDR3 coding sequence is TGTGCCAGCAGCTTAGGGAATTACTATGGCTACACCTTC. Full variable domain (rest looked up from reference TRBV13 and TRBJ1-2): AAGVIQSPRHLIKEKRETATLKCYPIPRHDTVYWYQQGPGQDPQFLISFYEKMQSDKGSIPDRFSAQQFSDYHSELNMSSLELGDSALYFCASSLGNYYGYTFGSGTRLTVV.

The chain has TRBV7-9 and TRBJ2-5, with 15 bases that match TRBD2. J lost 2 bases, V lost 4 bases, and 11 bases had no gene match. Germline-derived CDR1 and CDR2 are SEHNR and FQNEAQ (reference sequence). The CDR3 consists of 19 residues. DNA of the CDR3: TGTGCCAGCAGCTCCTCCCCGGGACTAGCGGGGGGCGGACAAGAGACCCAGTACTTC. Protein product: CASSSSPGLAGGGQETQYF.

This chain joins TRBV19 and TRBJ2-1; TRBD2 matches at 9 bases. The CDR3 sequence is 16 residues long. J was trimmed by 1 base and V by 3 bases; bases with no gene match: 4. Germline assignment: CDR1 LNHDA and CDR2 SQIVND (reference sequence). As DNA, the CDR3 is TGTGCCAGTAGTATCAGGCTAGCGGGATCCTACAATGAGCAGTTCTTC. Its translation: CASSIRLAGSYNEQFF.

This chain connects TRBV3-1 (or the pseudogene TRBV3-2) to TRBJ2-7, with D maybe TRBD2 (5 bases). Germline CDR1 is LGHDT and CDR2 is YNNKEL (reference sequence). Trimming left V 4 bases short and J 6 bases short, with 19 bases between. This CDR3 spans 15 amino acids. The CDR3 sequence: CASSLLARERPEQYF. CDR3 coding DNA: TGTGCCAGCAGCCTCCTGGCCCGCGAGCGGCCCGAGCAGTACTTC.

V usage is TRBV18 and J usage is TRBJ2-3; D uncertain. The CDR3 runs to 14 residues. Germline V gene sequence: CDR1 KGHSH, CDR2 LQKENI. Between the trimmed V and J ends, which lost 2 bases and 0 bases, there was a span of 6 bases. The CDR3 protein is CASSPGSSTDTQYF. CDR3 DNA: TGTGCCAGCTCACCAGGCAGTAGCACAGATACGCAGTATTTT.

V is TRBV13 and J is TRBJ2-1; 9 nucleotides align to TRBD1. The germline V gene encodes CDR1 PRHDT and CDR2 FYEKMQ (reference sequence). This CDR3 is 12 amino acids long. J was trimmed by 13 bases and V by 5 bases; bases with no gene match: 6. The CDR3 spells CASSTDRGPQFF. CDR3 DNA: TGTGCCAGCAGCACGGACAGGGGCCCTCAGTTCTTC.

Here the CDR3 reads CASSLDRGLNSPLHF. The CDR3 DNA reads TGTGCCAGCAGCTTAGATCGGGGTTTGAATTCACCCCTCCACTTT. The chain combines TRBV11-3 with TRBJ1-6; D unclear. Trimming took off 0 bases at V and 7 bases at J, with 10 bases between the two ends. Germline V gives CDR1 SGHNT, CDR2 YENEEA. This CDR3 is 15 amino acids long.

The gene calls are TRBV19 and TRBJ1-5, with 7 bases matching TRBD1. V lost 5 bases, J lost 0 bases, and 4 bases stayed unmatched. The CDR3 contains 15 residues. Germline CDR1 reads LNHDA; CDR2 reads SQIVND (reference sequence). The CDR3 reads CASSGTDYSNQPQHF. The CDR3 DNA reads TGTGCCAGTAGTGGGACAGATTATAGCAATCAGCCCCAGCATTTT.

This chain links TRBV19 with TRBJ1-2; D might be TRBD1 (5 bases). The CDR3 contains 15 residues. V lost 8 bases and J lost 4, with 20 bases in between. Germline V CDR1 and CDR2: LNHDA, SQIVND (reference sequence). For the CDR3, the DNA is TGTGCCAGTGGACTCAATTGGGGGACCGGCTATGGCTACACCTTC. This sequence encodes CASGLNWGTGYGYTF.

V gene TRBV5-1 combines with J gene TRBJ1-4; 9 bases are a match to TRBD1. Germline CDR1 reads SGHRS; CDR2 reads YFSETQ. The CDR3 is 15 residues long. With 3 bases clipped from V and 7 bases from J, the junction kept 7 bases outside the gene matches. The CDR3 DNA sequence: TGCGCCAGCAGCTATACTGGGGACAGGGCTGAAAAACTGTTTTTT. Protein product: CASSYTGDRAEKLFF.

The V and J genes are TRBV13 and TRBJ1-1; the D gene is possibly TRBD1 (5 bases). Trimming stripped 5 bases from V and 1 base from J, with 14 bases between. Germline CDR1 reads PRHDT; CDR2 reads FYEKMQ (reference sequence). CDR3 length: 15 amino acids. Here the CDR3 DNA reads TGTGCCAGCAGCCGGCGACAGATGACGAACACTGAAGCTTTCTTT. Its protein is CASSRRQMTNTEAFF.

This chain links TRBV7-6 with TRBJ1-3; possibly TRBD1 for D (5 bases). The CDR3 extends over 17 amino acids. Germline V CDR1 and CDR2: SGHVS, FNYEAQ. V lost 4 bases and J lost 3, with 19 bases in between. The CDR3 bases are TGTGCCAGCAGCTCTCAACTGCAGGGATTCGGTGGAAACACCATATATTTT. It yields the protein CASSSQLQGFGGNTIYF.

The chain recombines TRBV19 with TRBJ2-7, with 8 bases matching TRBD1. The junction had 0 bases not matched to a gene; V was cut back by 8 bases and J by 3 bases. This CDR3 is 11 amino acids long. The V gene's germline CDR1 is LNHDA and CDR2 SQIVND (reference sequence). The CDR3 is CASGQGYEQYF. The DNA for the CDR3 is TGTGCCAGTGGACAGGGCTACGAGCAGTACTTC.